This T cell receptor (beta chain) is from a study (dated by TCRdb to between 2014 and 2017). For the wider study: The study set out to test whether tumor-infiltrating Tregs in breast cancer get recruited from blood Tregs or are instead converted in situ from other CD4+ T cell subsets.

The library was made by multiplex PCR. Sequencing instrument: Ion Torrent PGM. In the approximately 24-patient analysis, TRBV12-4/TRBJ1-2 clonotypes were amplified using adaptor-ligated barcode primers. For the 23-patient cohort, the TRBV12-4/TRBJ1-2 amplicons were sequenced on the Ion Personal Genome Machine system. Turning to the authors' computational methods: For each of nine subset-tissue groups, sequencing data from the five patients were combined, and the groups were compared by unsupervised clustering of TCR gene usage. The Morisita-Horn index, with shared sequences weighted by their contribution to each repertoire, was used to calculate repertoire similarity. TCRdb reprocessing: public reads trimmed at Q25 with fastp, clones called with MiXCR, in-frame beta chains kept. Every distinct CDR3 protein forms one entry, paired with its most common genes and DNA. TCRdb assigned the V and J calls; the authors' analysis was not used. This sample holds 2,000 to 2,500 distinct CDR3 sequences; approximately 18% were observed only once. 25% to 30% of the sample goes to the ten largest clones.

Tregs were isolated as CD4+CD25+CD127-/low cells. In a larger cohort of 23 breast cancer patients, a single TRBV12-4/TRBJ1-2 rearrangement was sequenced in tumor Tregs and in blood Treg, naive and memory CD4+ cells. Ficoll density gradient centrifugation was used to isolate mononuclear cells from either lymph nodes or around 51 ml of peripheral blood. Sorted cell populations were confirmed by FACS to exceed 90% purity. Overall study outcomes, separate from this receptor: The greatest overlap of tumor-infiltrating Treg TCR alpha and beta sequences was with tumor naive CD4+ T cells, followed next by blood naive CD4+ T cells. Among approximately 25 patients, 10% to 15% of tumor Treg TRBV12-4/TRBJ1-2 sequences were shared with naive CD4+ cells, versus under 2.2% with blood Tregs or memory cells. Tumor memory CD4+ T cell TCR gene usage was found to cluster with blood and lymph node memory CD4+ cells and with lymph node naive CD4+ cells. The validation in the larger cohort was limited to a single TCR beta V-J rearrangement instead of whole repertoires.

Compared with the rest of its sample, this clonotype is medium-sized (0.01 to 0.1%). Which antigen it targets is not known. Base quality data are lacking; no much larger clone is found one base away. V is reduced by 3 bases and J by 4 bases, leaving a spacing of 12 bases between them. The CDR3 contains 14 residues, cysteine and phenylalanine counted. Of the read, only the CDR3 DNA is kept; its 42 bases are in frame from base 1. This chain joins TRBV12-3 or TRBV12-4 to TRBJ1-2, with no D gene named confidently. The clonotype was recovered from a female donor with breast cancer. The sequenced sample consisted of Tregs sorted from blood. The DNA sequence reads TGTGCCAGCAGTTTCTCAGGAAGATCCTATGGCTACACCTTC. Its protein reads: CASSFSGRSYGYTF.